The rows below give T cell receptor beta chains drawn from one sample of a study of blood T cells in healthy people across ages. TCRdb reprocessed the 5' RACE reads via MiXCR and lists one record per CDR3 protein. The sample contains roughly 700,000 distinct CDR3 sequences, about 25% of which appear only once. A further study also used this sample, focusing on T cells of mothers and their children.

The specimen was blood. These receptors were collected from a boy younger than 18 in good health. CDR3s include the opening cysteine and the closing phenylalanine or tryptophan. D genes are given only for firm matches. Clone size is stated in some rows and not others, as once, few, many or a class when expanded.

V	D	J	size	CDR3	DNA
TRBV10-3	TRBD1	TRBJ1-2	.	CAISESTGRSRDHYGYTF	TGTGCCATCAGTGAGTCGACAGGGAGATCCCGGGATCACTATGGCTACACCTTC
TRBV28	TRBD1	TRBJ2-7	few	CASSLLGQRYEQYF	TGTGCCAGCAGTTTATTGGGACAGCGATACGAGCAGTACTTC
TRBV12-3/TRBV12-4	.	TRBJ2-1	.	CASIQDQGSYNEQFF	TGTGCCAGCATACAGGACCAGGGCTCCTACAATGAGCAGTTCTTC
TRBV25-1	TRBD2	TRBJ2-5	.	CASPPRGGEGRQETQYF	TGTGCCAGCCCTCCCCGGGGAGGGGAAGGTAGGCAAGAGACCCAGTACTTC
TRBV29-1	.	TRBJ2-7	.	CSVVSGTYEQYF	TGCAGCGTTGTTAGTGGAACATACGAGCAGTACTTC
TRBV2	TRBD1	TRBJ1-2	few	CASSEGQIYGYTF	TGTGCCAGCAGTGAGGGACAGATCTATGGCTACACCTTC
TRBV5-1	TRBD2	TRBJ2-7	few	CASSPTSGRLHEQYF	TGCGCCAGCAGCCCTACTAGCGGGAGATTACACGAGCAGTACTTC
TRBV6-2/TRBV6-3	TRBD1	TRBJ1-4	.	CASSDRLTGGKIRTNEKLFF	TGTGCCAGCAGCGACCGCCTCACAGGGGGCAAGATTCGGACTAATGAAAAACTGTTTTTT
TRBV6-1	.	TRBJ2-4	.	CASSGFGRAKNIQYF	TGTGCCAGCAGTGGATTTGGTAGGGCCAAAAACATTCAGTACTTC
TRBV10-2	.	TRBJ2-7	few	CASSDPLVVRYEQYF	TGCGCCAGCAGTGATCCCCTAGTAGTACGCTACGAGCAGTACTTC
TRBV5-1	.	TRBJ1-4	.	CASSLSQVRPNEKLFF	TGCGCCAGCAGCTTGTCACAGGTGCGACCAAATGAAAAACTGTTTTTT
TRBV29-1	TRBD1	TRBJ2-5	few	CSVNHRGLPQETQYF	TGCAGCGTTAACCACAGGGGGCTCCCTCAAGAGACCCAGTACTTC
TRBV20-1	TRBD1	TRBJ2-4	few	CSASPGTGDVIQYF	TGCAGTGCTAGCCCCGGGACAGGGGACGTCATTCAGTACTTC
TRBV27	.	TRBJ1-4	.	CASGLPGKLFF	TGTGCCAGCGGATTACCGGGAAAACTGTTTTTT
TRBV4-3	TRBD1	TRBJ1-4	few	CASSRWTGWEKLFF	TGCGCCAGCAGCCGTTGGACAGGATGGGAAAAACTGTTTTTT